This T cell receptor (beta chain) was recovered during a study of T cell responses to AZD1222 COVID-19 vaccine. Study-wide results and caveats: Variant regions that are unmutated are reportedly the target of nearly half of spike-specific TCRs. Most donors were white British and more were female, and clonal diversity was possibly underestimated.

Notes on this clone: What it binds is unknown.

Some clones are missing from TCRdb's copy, which holds only in-frame ones; the method was immunoSEQ multiplex PCR. The profile shows roughly 140,000 clones, over 75% of them singletons. CDR1 is MRHNA, CDR2 SNTAGT, per germline. Unmatched junction bases numbered 1, after V lost 4 bases and J lost 5 bases. The CDR3 extends over 13 amino acids. This chain links TRBV6-4 with TRBJ1-1; 10 bases map to TRBD1. The input for sequencing was peripheral blood, taken on day 0 of AZD1222 vaccination. The TCR sequence derives from an adult in good health. CDR3 amino acids: CASSGDRGTEAFF. CDR3 coding DNA: TGTGCCAGCAGTGGGGACAGGGGTACTGAAGCTTTCTTT.